The 16 T cell receptor beta chains reported below all come from one sample, sequenced in a study of blood T cell dynamics during melanoma immunotherapy. Time point specified: week 3, after first cycle of checkpoint inhibitor. The protocol was immunoSEQ multiplex PCR, while the TCRdb copy is restricted to in-frame clones and leaves out a portion. Of approximately 28,000 clones in the sample, around four fifths were seen once. The input for sequencing was blood, taken from a patient treated with checkpoint blockade. These receptors originate from a human donor with melanoma.

The chain couples TRBV19 to TRBJ2-5; 10 nucleotides line up with TRBD2. The trim removed 7 bases at V and 3 bases at J, leaving 5 bases unmatched. The CDR3 has 14 residues. The germline V gene encodes CDR1 LNHDA and CDR2 SQIVND (reference sequence). CDR3 protein: CASTGGTSEETQYF. DNA for the CDR3: TGTGCCAGTACCGGAGGGACTAGCGAAGAGACCCAGTACTTC. The variable domain in full, completed from reference TRBV19 and TRBJ2-5, reads DGGITQSPKYLFRKEGQNVTLSCEQNLNHDAMYWYRQDPGQGLRLIYYSQIVNDFQKGDIAEGYSVSREKKESFPLTVTSAQKNPTAFYLCASTGGTSEETQYFGPGTRLLVL.

The count of this clone is one. The genes are TRBV10-2 and TRBJ1-3, with D perhaps TRBD1 (5 bases). The V end was cut by 4 bases, the J end by 0 bases, with 10 bases between. The CDR3 consists of 15 residues. The germline CDR1 and CDR2 sequences are WSHSY and SAAADI. The CDR3 protein is CASSVRGGSGNTIYF. Here the CDR3 DNA reads TGCGCCAGCAGTGTTCGTGGGGGCTCTGGAAACACCATATATTTT.

The V call is TRBV28, the J call TRBJ2-2, with 11 bases that match TRBD2. CDR3 length: 14 amino acids. After removal of 8 bases from V and 7 bases from J, the junction contained 6 bases not matched to a gene. Germline V CDR1 and CDR2: MDHEN, SYDVKM. The CDR3 DNA reads as TGTGCCAGCGCACTAGCGGGAGCGGGCGGGGAGCTGTTTTTT. Its protein product is CASALAGAGGELFF.

This sequence joins TRBV29-1 and TRBJ1-1; D perhaps matches TRBD1 (6 bases). Germline V CDR1 and CDR2: SQVTM, ANQGSEA. V gave up 7 bases and J gave up 1 base, with 13 bases separating them. The CDR3 consists of 13 residues. CDR3 nucleotides: TGCAGCGGGCAATTGACAGGGAACACTGAAGCTTTCTTT. Residues: CSGQLTGNTEAFF.

V and J are TRBV5-6 and TRBJ1-4; TRBD1 matches 10 bases. Looked up from germline, CDR1 is SGHDT and CDR2 is YYEEEE. The V segment lost 4 bases and the J segment 0 bases; nucleotides outside the gene matches: 6. The CDR3 is made up of 17 amino acids. The CDR3 DNA sequence: TGTGCCAGCAGCGTGACAGGGGGCGACGCAACTAATGAAAAACTGTTTTTT. It specifies CASSVTGGDATNEKLFF. Full variable domain (outside the CDR3, taken from reference TRBV5-6 and TRBJ1-4): DAGVTQSPTHLIKTRGQQVTLRCSPKSGHDTVSWYQQALGQGPQFIFQYYEEEERQRGNFPDRFSGHQFPNYSSELNVNALLLGDSALYLCASSVTGGDATNEKLFFGSGTQLSVL.

J is TRBJ2-1 and V is TRBV28; D perhaps matches TRBD2 (5 bases). This CDR3 comprises 10 residues. V lost 9 bases to trimming and J lost 8 bases, with 8 bases between them. Germline V CDR1 and CDR2: MDHEN, SYDVKM. In nucleotides, the CDR3 is TGTGCCAGTATCGGGGATGAGCAGTTCTTC. It encodes CASIGDEQFF.

The chain employs TRBV7-9 and TRBJ2-5; D not resolved. CDR3 length: 13 residues. Looked up from germline, CDR1 is SEHNR and CDR2 is FQNEAQ (reference sequence). Trimming removed 4 bases from V and 5 bases from J, with 11 bases in between. CDR3 loop: CASSYVSRETQYF. CDR3 bases: TGTGCCAGCAGCTACGTTTCGAGGGAGACCCAGTACTTC.

The chain is built from TRBV4-3 and TRBJ2-2, with TRBD2 as a possible D gene (7 bases). This CDR3 is built from 14 residues. Germline loops: CDR1 LGHNA, CDR2 YSLEER. V lost 4 bases and J lost 6, with 12 bases in between. CDR3 DNA: TGCGCCAGCAGCCGGGGGGGCAATTCCGGGGAGCTGTTTTTT. This encodes CASSRGGNSGELFF.

The chain recombines TRBV14 with TRBJ2-2; perhaps TRBD1 as D (6 bases). The germline V and J ends were trimmed by 4 bases and 4 bases, with 10 bases remaining between them. The V gene's germline CDR1 is SGHDN and CDR2 FVKESK. This CDR3 region has 14 residues. CDR3: CASSLSRGTGELFF. CDR3 DNA sequence: TGTGCCAGCAGCCTCTCCAGGGGCACCGGGGAGCTGTTTTTT.

CDR3 nucleotides: TGTGCCAGCAGTCCTGCCGCGGGGACCTACGAGCAGTACTTC. Its translation: CASSPAAGTYEQYF. The V gene is TRBV6-1, the J gene TRBJ2-7; a weak D match, TRBD2 (6 bases). There are 14 residues in the CDR3. Per the germline V gene, CDR1 is MNHNS and CDR2 is SASEGT. V lost 5 bases, J lost 2 bases, and 13 bases lay in between.

The V call is TRBV19, the J call TRBJ2-7; TRBD1 matches at 7 bases. V was clipped by 1 base and J by 3 bases; unmatched bases: 12. Germline assignment: CDR1 LNHDA and CDR2 SQIVND (reference sequence). The CDR3 runs to 17 residues. CDR3 nucleotides: TGTGCCAGTAGTATAGGAGCAGGGGGACCACGAAACTACGAGCAGTACTTC. Residues: CASSIGAGGPRNYEQYF.

V is TRBV25-1 and J is TRBJ2-7; the D is unclear. CDR1 is MGHDK, CDR2 SYGVNS, per germline. The CDR3 has 12 amino acids. The germline V and J ends were trimmed by 3 bases and 4 bases, with 7 bases remaining between them. The CDR3 reads CASSDVLYEQYF. The CDR3 nucleotides read TGTGCCAGCAGTGACGTACTTTACGAGCAGTACTTC.

This clone was observed a few times. This chain connects TRBV19 to TRBJ1-3; 8 bases line up with TRBD1. Germline V gene sequence: CDR1 LNHDA, CDR2 SQIVND (reference sequence). The CDR3 spans 13 residues. V shed 6 bases and J 2 bases; nucleotides not matched to a gene: 0. The CDR3 DNA sequence: TGTGCCAGTAGGGACAGGGCTGGAAACACCATATATTTT. Translation gives CASRDRAGNTIYF.

The chain is built from TRBV6-6 and TRBJ2-2; TRBD2 aligns across 9 bases. From germline, CDR1 is MNHNY and CDR2 SVGAGI (reference sequence). The CDR3 runs to 14 residues. The J segment lost 4 bases and the V segment lost 7 bases, leaving 4 bases of the junction unmatched. In DNA, the CDR3 is TGTGCCAGCACCCTAGCGGGACTCACCGGGGAGCTGTTTTTT. Translated, it gives CASTLAGLTGELFF.

This sequence joins TRBV2 and TRBJ1-6; TRBD1 might be the D (5 bases). The CDR3 has 17 amino acids. Germline CDR1 is SNHLY and CDR2 is FYNNEI. V was pared by 4 bases and J by 5 bases, with 18 bases between. The CDR3 DNA reads TGTGCCAGCAGTGTCTCCGGGTCTCCAGGGAATAATTCACCCCTCCACTTT. This gives the protein CASSVSGSPGNNSPLHF.

The chain uses TRBV6-5 and TRBJ2-7; 10 positions match TRBD1. This CDR3 is 15 amino acids long. Germline CDR1 MNHEY, CDR2 SVGAGI. V was pared by 2 bases and J by 6 bases, with 7 bases of the junction left unmatched. The CDR3 sequence is CASSYTGDRGGEQYF. In DNA, the CDR3 is TGTGCCAGCAGTTACACCGGGGACAGGGGTGGCGAGCAGTACTTC.